In its sample, the clone carrying this TCR beta chain was seen once. These data come from a study of blood T cell repertoires in COVID-19. There are 16 residues in the CDR3. J lost 0 bases, V lost 5 bases, and 6 bases had no gene match. From germline, CDR1 is MNHEY and CDR2 SMNVEV (reference sequence). Original processing methods: By means of reference gene primer amplification, nucleated cell counts were estimated. Generated by immunoSEQ multiplex PCR, the TCRdb table keeps only in-frame clones and is missing some. V, J and clone size are taken as reported in that table, and D and trimming were inferred from the DNA itself. Of 250,000 or so clones listed, under 95% are singletons. Participant ages covered about 18 to 95 years across about two dozen US areas. Participants' own reports of clinical history determined their cohort assignment. All exposed participants met a person with COVID-19 within 2 weeks before entering the study.

The TCR was taken from a man in his forties or fifties who had been exposed to COVID-19. The chain combines TRBV27 with TRBJ2-1, with 8 bases lining up with TRBD2. The specimen sequenced was PBMCs or T cells enriched from blood (not recorded which). The CDR3 nucleotides read TGTGCCAGCAGTGTCAGACTAGCGCACTCCTACAATGAGCAGTTCTTC. This translates into CASSVRLAHSYNEQFF.